The clone carrying this TCR beta chain was recorded many times. What it binds is not known. The data were obtained in a study of regulatory T cells in long-lasting Graves disease. Whole-study results and caveats: The study found TRBV28, TRBJ1-2 and TRBJ2-5 favored in persistent disease. Thyroid tissue was not studied; only peripheral blood was.

Sequencing libraries for TCR beta were prepared with iRepertoire HTBI primers and Arm-PCR of CDR3 regions. TCRdb processed the multiplex PCR reads anew with MiXCR; each CDR3 protein has one entry. The top ten hold about a fifth of the sample, which has some 370,000 distinct CDR3 sequences, 20% seen once. Trimming cost V 3 bases and J 7 bases; bases outside gene matches: 9. CDR3 size: 16 residues. Described time point: persistent/refractory GD, antithyroid drugs over 5 years with positive TRAb. RNA isolated from PBMCs was used to make the TCR library. The source of this sequence is a female donor with Graves disease. The sample consisted of peripheral blood mononuclear cells (PBMCs), taken when the disease was refractory, from a patient treated with antithyroid drugs. The chain combines TRBV12-3 or TRBV12-4 with TRBJ1-5; 10 positions agree with TRBD1. The CDR3 loop reads CASSFRTGTGEQPQHF. The CDR3 DNA reads TGTGCCAGCAGTTTTAGAACCGGGACAGGGGAACAGCCCCAGCATTTT.